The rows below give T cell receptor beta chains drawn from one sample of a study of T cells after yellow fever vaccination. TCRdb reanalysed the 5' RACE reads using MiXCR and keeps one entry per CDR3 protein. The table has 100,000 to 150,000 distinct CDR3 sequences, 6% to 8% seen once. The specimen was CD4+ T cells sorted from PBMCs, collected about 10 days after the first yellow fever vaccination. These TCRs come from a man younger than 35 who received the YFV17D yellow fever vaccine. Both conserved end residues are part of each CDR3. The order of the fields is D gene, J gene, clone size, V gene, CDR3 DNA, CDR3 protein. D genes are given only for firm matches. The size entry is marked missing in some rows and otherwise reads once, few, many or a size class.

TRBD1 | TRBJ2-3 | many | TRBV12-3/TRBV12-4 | TGTGCCAGCAGTTGGGGACCGGGACAGGGGGCAGATACGCAGTATTTT | CASSWGPGQGADTQYF
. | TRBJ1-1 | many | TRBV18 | TGTGCCAGCCAGATGAACACTGAAGCTTTCTTT | CASQMNTEAFF
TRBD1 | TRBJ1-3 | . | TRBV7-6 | TGTGCCAGCAGCTTAGCCCCTACAGGGGAAGTCGGAAACACCATATATTTT | CASSLAPTGEVGNTIYF
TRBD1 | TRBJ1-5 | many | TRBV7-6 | TGTGCCAGCAGCCCCCTGGACAGGGGAGACAATCAGCCCCAGCATTTT | CASSPLDRGDNQPQHF
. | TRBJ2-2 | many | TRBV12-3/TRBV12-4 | TGTGCCAGCAGCAGGGATGCCGGGGAGCTGTTTTTT | CASSRDAGELFF
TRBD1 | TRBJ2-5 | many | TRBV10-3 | TGTGCCATCAGTGAGTCGACAGGGAAGGAGACCCAGTACTTC | CAISESTGKETQYF
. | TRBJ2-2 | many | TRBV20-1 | TGCAGTGCTACGGATACGGTTCTCGCCGGGGAGCTGTTTTTT | CSATDTVLAGELFF
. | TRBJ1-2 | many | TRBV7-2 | TGTGCCAGCAGCCCCGGACCATGGGACTATGGCTACACCTTC | CASSPGPWDYGYTF
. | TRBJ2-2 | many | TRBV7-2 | TGTGCCAGCAGCCTTCACGGGAGCCGGGGAGCTGTTTTT | CASSLHGSRGAVF
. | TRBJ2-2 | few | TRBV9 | TGTGCCAGCAGCGTATTACCGGGGGACACCGGGGAGCTGTTTTTT | CASSVLPGDTGELFF
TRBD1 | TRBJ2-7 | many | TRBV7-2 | TGTGCCAGCAGCTTAGTTGGGGACAGGGCAGACGAGCAGTACTTC | CASSLVGDRADEQYF
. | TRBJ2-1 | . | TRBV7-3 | TGTGCCAGCAGCTTAACCGGCGGGACACACAATGAGCAGTTCTTC | CASSLTGGTHNEQFF
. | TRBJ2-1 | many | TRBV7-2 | TGTGCCAGCAGCTTGGTGAAAGGGGGGGCCTACAATGAGCAGTTCTTC | CASSLVKGGAYNEQFF
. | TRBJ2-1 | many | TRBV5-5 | TGTGCCAGCAGCTATCCAGGGTGGGGGCCTCGGAATGAGCAGTTCTTC | CASSYPGWGPRNEQFF
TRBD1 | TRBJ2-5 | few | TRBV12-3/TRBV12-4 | TGTGCCAGCAGTTTCCACGGGACAGGGGAAGAGACCCAGTACTTC | CASSFHGTGEETQYF
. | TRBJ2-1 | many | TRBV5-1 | TGCGCCAGCAGCCCGGCCGGGGACTACAATGAGCAGTTCTTC | CASSPAGDYNEQFF
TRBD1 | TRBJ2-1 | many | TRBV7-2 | TGTGCCAGCAGCAGCTTAGGCCGACAGGGCCATGAGCAGTTCTTC | CASSSLGRQGHEQFF
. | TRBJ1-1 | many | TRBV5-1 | TGCGCCAGCAGCTCAATTTACCGCGCTGAAGCTTTCTTT | CASSSIYRAEAFF
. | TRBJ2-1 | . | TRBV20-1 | TGCAGTGCTCCGACTAGGCTCAATGAGCAGTTCTTC | CSAPTRLNEQFF
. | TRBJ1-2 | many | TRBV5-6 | TGTGCCAGCAGCTTGGTTTCTTTCGACTATGGCTACACCTTC | CASSLVSFDYGYTF
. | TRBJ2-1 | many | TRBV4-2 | TGTGCCAGCAGCCATCAGAAAGGTCTCGAGCAGTTCTTC | CASSHQKGLEQFF
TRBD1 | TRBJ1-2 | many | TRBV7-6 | TGTGCCAGCAGCAGACAGGGGCCCTATGGCTACACCTTC | CASSRQGPYGYTF
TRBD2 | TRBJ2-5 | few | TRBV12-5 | TGTGCTAGTGGTTTGTTCAACCCTAGCGGGGGGGCCGAAGAGACCCAGTACTTC | CASGLFNPSGGAEETQYF
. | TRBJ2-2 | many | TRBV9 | TGTGCCAGCAGCGCGGCGAAGGGGAACACCGGGGAGCTGTTTTTT | CASSAAKGNTGELFF
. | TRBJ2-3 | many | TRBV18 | TGTGCCAGCTCACCCATGGGGGGCCGCGCAGATACGCAGTATTTT | CASSPMGGRADTQYF
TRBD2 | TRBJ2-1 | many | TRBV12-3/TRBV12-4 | TGTGCCAGCAGGTTAGCGGGGGGGTTGGAAAATGAGCAGTTCTTC | CASRLAGGLENEQFF
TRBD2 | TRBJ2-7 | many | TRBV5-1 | TGCGCCAGCAGGAAACTAGCGGGGGCCACCTACGAGCAGTACTTC | CASRKLAGATYEQYF
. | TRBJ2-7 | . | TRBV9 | TGTGCCAGCAGCGTAGGGGTGGGGGCCAGCGGAGGCGAGCAGTACTTC | CASSVGVGASGGEQYF
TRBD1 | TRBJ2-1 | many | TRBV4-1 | TGCGCCAGCAGCCGCCGACAGGGGGGTACCTACAATGAGCAGTTCTTC | CASSRRQGGTYNEQFF
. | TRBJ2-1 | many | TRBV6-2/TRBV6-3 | TGTGCCAGCAGTTACTCTCCCCCCGGAGGGGTCTACAATGAGCAGTTCTTC | CASSYSPPGGVYNEQFF
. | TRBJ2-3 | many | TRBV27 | TGTGCCAGCAGTCCCACAGGGTCGCGGATGGAGTATTTT | CASSPTGSRMEYF
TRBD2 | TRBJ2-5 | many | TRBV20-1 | TGCAGTGCTAGGTGGGAGGGAGAGACCCAGTACTTC | CSARWEGETQYF
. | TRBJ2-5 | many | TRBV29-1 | TGCAGCGTTCGGGCTAGATTCCAAGAGACCCAGTACTTC | CSVRARFQETQYF
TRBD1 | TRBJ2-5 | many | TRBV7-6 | TGTGCCAGCAGCCCCAGGGGGACAGGGGATGTCTCAGAGACCCAGTACTTC | CASSPRGTGDVSETQYF
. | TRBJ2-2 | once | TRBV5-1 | TGCGCCAGCAGCCGTCTAGCGACCCCCGGGGAGCTGTTTTTT | CASSRLATPGELFF
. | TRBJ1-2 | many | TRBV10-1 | TGCGCCAGCAGTGAGAACGGGAACTATGGCTACACCTTC | CASSENGNYGYTF
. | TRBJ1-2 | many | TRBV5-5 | TGTGCCAGCAGCTCCAGGGTTGCTGGCTACACCTTC | CASSSRVAGYTF